These T cell receptor beta chains were read from a single sample in a study of T cells after yellow fever vaccination. TCRdb recomputed calls from the 5' RACE reads with MiXCR, one row per CDR3 protein. The sample lists some 150,000 distinct CDR3 sequences; 11% were seen once. The sample consisted of CD8+ T cells sorted from PBMCs, taken 15 days after the yellow fever booster vaccination. All receptors derive from a man aged 18 to 35 who received the YFV17D yellow fever vaccine. Both conserved end residues are part of each CDR3. A D gene is named only where the DNA matches it firmly. Size values are once, few and many counts, or a class for expanded clones, and some rows have none.

CDR3 length,J gene,D gene,V gene,clone size,CDR3 DNA,CDR3 protein
15,TRBJ2-3,NA,TRBV6-2/TRBV6-3,NA,TGTGCCAGCAGTTACGCAACTACTTCGTCAGATACGCAGTATTTT,CASSYATTSSDTQYF
13,TRBJ2-4,TRBD1,TRBV20-1,few,TGCAGTGCCAGGACAGGCGTAAACGGGGTTCAGTACTTC,CSARTGVNGVQYF
14,TRBJ2-3,NA,TRBV3-1,NA,TGTGCCAGCAGCCAAGAATATCCGAGAGATACGCAGTATTTT,CASSQEYPRDTQYF
15,TRBJ2-5,NA,TRBV7-3,few,TGTGCCAGCAGCTTACTGGGGGCTCCAAGAGAGACCCAGTACTTC,CASSLLGAPRETQYF
16,TRBJ2-5,NA,TRBV5-1,few,TGCGCCAGCAGCGGTCAGGAGACGATTAAACAAGAGACCCAGTACTTC,CASSGQETIKQETQYF
13,TRBJ1-2,NA,TRBV29-1,NA,TGCAGCGCTCGGACAGTTCCTAACTATGGCTACACCTTC,CSARTVPNYGYTF
16,TRBJ2-6,NA,TRBV20-1,NA,TGCAGTGCTAGTTACCCTCTGGGGGTTGGGGCCAACGTCCTGACTTTC,CSASYPLGVGANVLTF
16,TRBJ2-3,TRBD1,TRBV4-1,few,TGCGCCAGCAGCCAAGTTGTGACAGGGGGCAGAGATACGCAGTATTTT,CASSQVVTGGRDTQYF
15,TRBJ1-1,TRBD1,TRBV4-1,NA,TGCGCCAGCAGCCAAGATGGGACAGGTATTACTGAAGCTTTCTTT,CASSQDGTGITEAFF
13,TRBJ2-1,NA,TRBV2,NA,TGTGCCAGGGTCAGTTCGGGATACAATGAGCAGTTCTTC,CARVSSGYNEQFF
17,TRBJ2-3,TRBD1,TRBV18,few,TGTGCCAGCTCACCCAGTGGGACAGGGAGGAACACAGATACGCAGTATTTT,CASSPSGTGRNTDTQYF
12,TRBJ2-4,NA,TRBV4-1,few,TGCGCCAGCAGCCAAGTCTCTAACATTCAGTACTTC,CASSQVSNIQYF
13,TRBJ2-1,NA,TRBV20-1,few,TGCAGTGCTTGGCTTGTGTCCTACAATGAGCAGTTCTTC,CSAWLVSYNEQFF
16,TRBJ2-2,NA,TRBV2,NA,TGTGCCAGCAGTGAAATGGATAGACCGAACACCGGGGAGCTGTTTTTT,CASSEMDRPNTGELFF
15,TRBJ2-3,TRBD2,TRBV12-5,NA,TGTGCTAGTGGTACCACCGGGGGGGCGTCGGATACGCAGTATTTT,CASGTTGGASDTQYF
17,TRBJ2-5,TRBD2,TRBV15,NA,TGTGCCACCAGCAGAGAACTAGCGGGGGCGTTAGAAGAGACCCAGTACTTC,CATSRELAGALEETQYF
16,TRBJ2-4,NA,TRBV15,few,TGTGCCACCTATCCAGAAGGCGGGGCAGCCAAAAACATTCAGTACTTC,CATYPEGGAAKNIQYF
13,TRBJ1-5,NA,TRBV27,NA,TGTGCCAGCAGTTTTGGGCACAATCAGCCCCAGCATTTT,CASSFGHNQPQHF
13,TRBJ2-5,TRBD1,TRBV19,few,TGTGCCAGTAGACCGGGACAGCAAGAGACCCAGTACTTC,CASRPGQQETQYF
20,TRBJ2-1,TRBD1,TRBV4-1,NA,TGCGCCAGCAGCCAAGAAGTCTGGAGGTTCAGGGACAGGGGTTACAATGAGCAGTTCTTC,CASSQEVWRFRDRGYNEQFF
15,TRBJ2-3,NA,TRBV4-1,NA,TGCGCCAGCAGAAGGGGGGACAGAAGCACAGATACGCAGTATTTT,CASRRGDRSTDTQYF
18,TRBJ2-2,TRBD1,TRBV7-9,NA,TGTGCCAGCAGCTTAGTGCATGGGACAGGGCTGAACACCGGGGAGCTGTTTTTT,CASSLVHGTGLNTGELFF
16,TRBJ2-3,NA,TRBV12-3/TRBV12-4,few,TGTGCCAGCAGTTTAGCGGGGGGCGAAGGGGCAGATACGCAGTATTTT,CASSLAGGEGADTQYF
15,TRBJ2-7,NA,TRBV4-1,NA,TGCGCCAGCAGCCAAGATCCCAGGACCCCCTACGAGCAGTACTTC,CASSQDPRTPYEQYF
15,TRBJ2-7,TRBD2,TRBV12-3/TRBV12-4,NA,TGTGCCAGCAGCTTCCATCGGGGGGGAAACTACGAGCAGTACTTC,CASSFHRGGNYEQYF
13,TRBJ2-7,NA,TRBV2,NA,TGTGCCAGCGAGAAAACAGAATCCTACGAGCAGTACTTC,CASEKTESYEQYF
14,TRBJ2-7,NA,TRBV5-6,NA,TGTGCCAGCAGACAAACCGGGACCCCGTACGAGCAGTACTTC,CASRQTGTPYEQYF
14,TRBJ2-5,NA,TRBV9,NA,TGTGCCAGCAGCGTAGCCGGGGCCAAAGAGACCCAGTACTTC,CASSVAGAKETQYF
16,TRBJ2-2,NA,TRBV12-3/TRBV12-4,large,TGTGCCAGCACACACCTTCGGAACATCAACACCGGGGAGCTGTTTTTT,CASTHLRNINTGELFF
14,TRBJ2-3,TRBD2,TRBV7-9,many,TGTGCCAGCAGCTCACTAGCGGCCCAGTTTACGCAGTATTTT,CASSSLAAQFTQYF
14,TRBJ1-2,NA,TRBV6-5,NA,TGTGCCAGCAGTTGGACAGTCCCTAACTATGGCTACACCTTC,CASSWTVPNYGYTF
14,TRBJ2-3,NA,TRBV7-3,NA,TGTGCCAGCAGCTTAGGCCAAAGTGGAGATACGCAGTATTTT,CASSLGQSGDTQYF
13,TRBJ2-2,NA,TRBV6-2/TRBV6-3,NA,TGTGCCAGCAGTTGGACACTCCGGGGGGAGCTGTTTTTT,CASSWTLRGELFF
16,TRBJ2-5,TRBD2,TRBV7-2,NA,TGTGCCAGCAGCTTGCGGTGGCGGGGGGTTTGGGAGACCCAGTACTTC,CASSLRWRGVWETQYF
16,TRBJ2-1,TRBD2,TRBV6-6,NA,TGTGCCAGCAGTTACTCACTAGCGGGGTCCTACAATGAGCAGTTCTTC,CASSYSLAGSYNEQFF
17,TRBJ1-4,NA,TRBV4-1,few,TGCGCCAGCAGCCCCGGCGGTTCGGGATTCACTAATGAAAAACTGTTTTTT,CASSPGGSGFTNEKLFF
15,TRBJ2-5,TRBD2,TRBV11-2,NA,TGTGCCAGCAGCACTGGACTAGCGGGGGGTGAGACCCAGTACTTC,CASSTGLAGGETQYF
13,TRBJ2-5,NA,TRBV27,many,TGTGCCAGCAGTTTAGGGTCCCAAGAGACCCAGTACTTC,CASSLGSQETQYF
16,TRBJ2-1,NA,TRBV5-1,many,TGCGCCAGCAGCTTGGGGGTAGGGCGCGACTACAATGAGCAGTTCTTC,CASSLGVGRDYNEQFF
15,TRBJ1-1,NA,TRBV9,NA,TGTGCCAGCAGCGCTCCCGGTGGGCTGAACACTGAAGCTTTCTTT,CASSAPGGLNTEAFF
14,TRBJ2-1,TRBD1,TRBV29-1,NA,TGCAGCGTTCCCTTTGCAGGGGGCGCAATTGAGCAGTTCTTC,CSVPFAGGAIEQFF
12,TRBJ2-1,NA,TRBV7-2,few,TGTGCCAGCAGTCCCAAGGGACATGAGCAGTTCTTC,CASSPKGHEQFF
13,TRBJ1-5,NA,TRBV7-9,NA,TGTGCCAGCAGCTTAAGGGTGAATCAGCCCCAGCATTTT,CASSLRVNQPQHF
14,TRBJ2-3,TRBD1,TRBV9,few,TGTGCCAGCAGCCCGGACAGGAGCACAGATACGCAGTATTTT,CASSPDRSTDTQYF
13,TRBJ1-1,NA,TRBV6-4,NA,TGTGCCAGCAGTGAGGGTGTGGGGACTGAAGCTTTCTTT,CASSEGVGTEAFF
17,TRBJ2-5,TRBD1,TRBV15,few,TGTGCCACCAGCAGAGATTGGATAGGGGGCGACCAAGAGACCCAGTACTTC,CATSRDWIGGDQETQYF
16,TRBJ1-1,NA,TRBV7-9,once,TGTGCCAGCAGCCCGTTACCGGGACAAATTAACACTGAAGCTTTCTTT,CASSPLPGQINTEAFF
15,TRBJ2-5,TRBD1,TRBV3-1,NA,TGTGCCAGCAGCCTCACAGGGGCAGGAGGAGAGACCCAGTACTTC,CASSLTGAGGETQYF